This is a list of T cell receptor beta chains from one sample in a study of chemoradiotherapy in HPV16-positive cancers. Method: immunoSEQ multiplex PCR; TCRdb's copy keeps in-frame clones and lacks some. The table records tens of thousands of clones, 80% to 90% of them present only once. The sample here was blood, taken from a patient who underwent chemoradiotherapy. These receptors came from a human donor with HPV-associated anogenital cancer. Each CDR3 is given without its conserved first and last residue.

CDR3 length	V gene	CDR3 protein
11	TRBV5-4	ASRRDSNSPLH
15	TRBV4-3	ASSQGPALAWREGYT
14	TRBV7-2	ASSPWTGPSSYEQY
11	TRBV4-1	ASSPHSNQPQH
9	TRBV19	ASRDREEQF
11	TRBV4-3	ASSQDFGGEAF
12	TRBV7-9	ASSPIGDNQPQH
10	TRBV7-3	ASSPGQGPQH
15	TRBV19	ASSTTNVTSGWETQY
14	TRBV7-9	ASSLAVTVPNYGYT
10	TRBV27	ASSLGGNEQY
13	TRBV5-6	ASSFSGTGKDTQY
11	TRBV19	ATQGAASYEQY
13	TRBV4-3	ASSYGSSYNSPLH
11	TRBV7-7	ASSPQVNTEAF
13	TRBV27	ASSLWGEVQETQY
12	TRBV2	ASSPDYSGEKLF
12	TRBV19	ASSIGRHPSEQF
13	TRBV27	ASSTTSGAYNEQF
16	TRBV12-5	ASGLTSATLLSYNEQF
12	TRBV30	AWSSGGAYNEQF
11	TRBV30	AWSGGLLGTQY
12	TRBV6-5	ASSPDYPTYEQY
10	TRBV11-3	ASSLNDQGYT
13	TRBV2	ASRAGTSGKNEQF
11	TRBV4-1	ASSPRGYTEAF
13	TRBV4-3	ASSQDKGIGYEQY
13	TRBV30	AWISFSGRANEQF
11	TRBV9	ASRGGSYNEQF
12	TRBV7-6	ASSRTSGGYEQY
14	TRBV14	ASSPLRQNSNTEAF
13	TRBV5-1	ASSFERGSYNEQF
12	TRBV7-9	ASSLAHLAGEQF
11	TRBV19	ATSFPVSNEQF
13	TRBV7-9	ASSTNTVDNEKLF